This T cell receptor (beta chain) was recovered during a study of control samples from healthy donors and cancer patients. V lost 0 bases to trimming and J lost 3 bases; unmatched junction nucleotides: 8. CDR1 is SGHRS and CDR2 is YFSETQ in the germline V gene. This CDR3 region has 17 residues. Sequenced by immunoSEQ multiplex PCR; TCRdb stores in-frame clones only, minus some. The data hold 350,000 to 450,000 clones, with about nine tenths observed a single time. V and J are TRBV5-1 and TRBJ2-3; 9 bases line up with TRBD2. This clonotype originated in a man in his forties with head and neck cancer. Sequencing input: PBMCs. CDR3 region: CASSLVLAGMGTDTQYF. The CDR3 DNA sequence: TGCGCCAGCAGCTTGGTCCTAGCGGGGATGGGGACAGATACGCAGTATTTT.